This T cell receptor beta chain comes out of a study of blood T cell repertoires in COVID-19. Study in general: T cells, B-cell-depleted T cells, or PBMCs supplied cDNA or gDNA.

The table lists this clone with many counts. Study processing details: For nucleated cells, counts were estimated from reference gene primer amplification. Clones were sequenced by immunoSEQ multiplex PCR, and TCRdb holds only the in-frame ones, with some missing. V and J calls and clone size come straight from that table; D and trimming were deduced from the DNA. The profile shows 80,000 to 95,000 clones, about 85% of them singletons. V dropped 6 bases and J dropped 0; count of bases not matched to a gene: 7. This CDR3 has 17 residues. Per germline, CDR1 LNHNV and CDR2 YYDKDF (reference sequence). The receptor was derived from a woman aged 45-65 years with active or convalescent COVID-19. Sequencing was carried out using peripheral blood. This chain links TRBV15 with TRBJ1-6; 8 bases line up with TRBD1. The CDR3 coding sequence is TGTGCCACCAGTGAGGACAGGGAGAGCTCCTATAATTCACCCCTCCACTTT. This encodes CATSEDRESSYNSPLHF.